The entry that follows covers one TCR beta chain sequence. This specimen comes from a study of cytomegalovirus exposure and HLA in healthy donors. The PCR contained 60 Vbeta and 13 Jbeta primers. This table comes from immunoSEQ multiplex PCR, and its TCRdb copy is limited to in-frame clones, with some not included. This repertoire shows about 160,000 clones, around 77% found once; its top ten account for roughly 1.4%. Sequenced material: PBMCs. The receptor was derived from a woman aged 25 to 39 in good health and CMV-seronegative.

The DNA for the CDR3 is TGTGCCAGCAGCGCCGGGACTCAAGAGACCCAGTACTTC. Translated: CASSAGTQETQYF. The J gene is TRBJ2-5, the V gene TRBV6-1; tentative D call: TRBD2 (6 bases). Trimming took 6 bases from V and 2 from J, leaving 10 bases between them. The CDR3 is made up of 13 amino acids. From germline, CDR1 is MNHNS and CDR2 SASEGT.